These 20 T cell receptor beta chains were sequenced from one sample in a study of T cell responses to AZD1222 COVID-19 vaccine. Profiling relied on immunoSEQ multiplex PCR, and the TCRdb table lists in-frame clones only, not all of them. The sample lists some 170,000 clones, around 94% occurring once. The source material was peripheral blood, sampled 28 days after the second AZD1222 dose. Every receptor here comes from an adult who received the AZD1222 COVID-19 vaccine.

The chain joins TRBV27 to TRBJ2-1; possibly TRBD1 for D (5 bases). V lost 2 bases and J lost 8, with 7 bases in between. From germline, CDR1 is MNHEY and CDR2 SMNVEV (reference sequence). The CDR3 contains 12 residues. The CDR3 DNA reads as TGTGCCAGCAGTTTAAGGGGCGATGAGCAGTTCTTC. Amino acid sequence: CASSLRGDEQFF.

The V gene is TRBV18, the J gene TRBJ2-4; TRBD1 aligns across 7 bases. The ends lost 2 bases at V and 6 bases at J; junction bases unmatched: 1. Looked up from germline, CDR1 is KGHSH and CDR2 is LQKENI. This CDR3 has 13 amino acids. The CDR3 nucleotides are TGTGCCAGCTCACCAGGGGACAGAAACATTCAGTACTTC. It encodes CASSPGDRNIQYF.

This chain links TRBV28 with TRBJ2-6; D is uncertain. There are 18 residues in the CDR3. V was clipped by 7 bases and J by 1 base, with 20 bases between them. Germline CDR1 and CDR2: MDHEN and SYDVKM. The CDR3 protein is CASISGRQSRSGANVLTF. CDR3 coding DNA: TGTGCCAGCATCTCTGGCCGACAAAGTAGATCTGGGGCCAACGTCCTGACTTTC.

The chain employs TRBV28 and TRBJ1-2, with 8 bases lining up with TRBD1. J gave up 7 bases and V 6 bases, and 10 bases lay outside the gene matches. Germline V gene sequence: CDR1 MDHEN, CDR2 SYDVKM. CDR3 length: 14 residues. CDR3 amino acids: CASRPSDRGSGYTF. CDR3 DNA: TGTGCCAGCAGACCATCTGACAGGGGTAGTGGCTACACCTTC.

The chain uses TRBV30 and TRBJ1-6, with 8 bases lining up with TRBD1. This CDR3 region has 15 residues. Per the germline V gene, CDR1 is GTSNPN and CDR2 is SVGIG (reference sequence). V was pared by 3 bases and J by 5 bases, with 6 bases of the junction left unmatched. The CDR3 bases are TGTGCCTGGAGCCCACGACAGGGGAATAATTCACCCCTCCACTTT. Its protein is CAWSPRQGNNSPLHF.

In DNA, the CDR3 is TGCGCCAGCAGCCCTGGGAATGAGCAGTTCTTC. It specifies CASSPGNEQFF. J is TRBJ2-1 and V is TRBV23-1; unclear D gene. TRBV23-1 is noted as an ORF with a role that remains uncertain. V shed 6 bases and J shed 7 bases, with 7 bases lying between them. CDR3 length: 11 residues.

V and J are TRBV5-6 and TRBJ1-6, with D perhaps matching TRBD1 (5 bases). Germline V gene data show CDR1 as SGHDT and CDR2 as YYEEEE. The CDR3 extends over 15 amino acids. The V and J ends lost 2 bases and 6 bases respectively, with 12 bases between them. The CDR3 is CASSFNIGANSPLHF. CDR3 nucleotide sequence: TGTGCCAGCAGCTTTAACATTGGGGCTAATTCACCCCTCCACTTT.

The DNA for the CDR3 is TGTGCCAGCAGCCCAAGGCGTCTAGCGGGAGGGTTAGGCGACACCGGGGAGCTGTTTTTT. This sequence encodes CASSPRRLAGGLGDTGELFF. This chain links TRBV5-5 with TRBJ2-2; TRBD2 agrees at 12 bases. The germline gives CDR1 SGHKS, CDR2 YYEKEE (reference sequence). The V gene end was trimmed by 4 bases and the J gene end by 3 bases; junction bases not matched to a gene: 16. The CDR3 totals 20 residues.

As DNA, the CDR3 is TGCGCCAGCAGCGATCGGACAGGGAACTCACCCCTCCACTTT. It translates to CASSDRTGNSPLHF. The genes are TRBV5-1 and TRBJ1-6; 8 bases match TRBD1. Germline V gene data show CDR1 as SGHRS and CDR2 as YFSETQ. The CDR3 has 14 residues. V shed 4 bases and J 10 bases; nucleotides not matched to a gene: 7.

The CDR3 DNA is TGTGCCTGGAGTCCCGGGAGAACGTCCTACGAGCAGTACTTC. Protein: CAWSPGRTSYEQYF. This chain links TRBV30 with TRBJ2-7, with D maybe TRBD2 (6 bases). Germline loops: CDR1 GTSNPN, CDR2 SVGIG (reference sequence). The CDR3 loop spans 14 amino acids. V lost 2 bases, J lost 1 base, and 12 bases lay in between.

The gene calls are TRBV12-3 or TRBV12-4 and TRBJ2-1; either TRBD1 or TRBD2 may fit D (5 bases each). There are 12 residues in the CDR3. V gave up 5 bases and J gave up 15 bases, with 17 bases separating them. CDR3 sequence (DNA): TGTGCCAGCAGTGACACCCGGGGCACCCCGTTCTTC. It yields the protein CASSDTRGTPFF.

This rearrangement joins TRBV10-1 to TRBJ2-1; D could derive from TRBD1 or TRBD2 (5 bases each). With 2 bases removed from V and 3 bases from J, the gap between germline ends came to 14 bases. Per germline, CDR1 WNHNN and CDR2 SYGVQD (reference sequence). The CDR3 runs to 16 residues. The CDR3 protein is CASSERNGTHYNEQFF. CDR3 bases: TGCGCCAGCAGTGAGAGGAACGGGACCCACTACAATGAGCAGTTCTTC.

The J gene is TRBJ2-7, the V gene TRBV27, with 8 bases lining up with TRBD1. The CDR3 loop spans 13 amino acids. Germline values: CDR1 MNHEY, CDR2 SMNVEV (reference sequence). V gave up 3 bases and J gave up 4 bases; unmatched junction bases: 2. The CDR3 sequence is CASSLNRGYEQYF. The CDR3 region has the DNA TGTGCCAGCAGTTTGAACAGGGGGTACGAGCAGTACTTC.

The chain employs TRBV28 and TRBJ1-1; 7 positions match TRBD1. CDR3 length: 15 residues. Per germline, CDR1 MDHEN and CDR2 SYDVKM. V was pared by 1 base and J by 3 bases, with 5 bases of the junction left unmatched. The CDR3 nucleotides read TGTGCCAGCAGTTTATCCGACAGGGAGGACACTGAAGCTTTCTTT. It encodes CASSLSDREDTEAFF.

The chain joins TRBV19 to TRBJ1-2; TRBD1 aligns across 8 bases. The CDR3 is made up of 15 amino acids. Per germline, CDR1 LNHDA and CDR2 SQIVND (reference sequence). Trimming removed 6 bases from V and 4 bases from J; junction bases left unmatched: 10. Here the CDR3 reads CASRSQGQDTYGYTF. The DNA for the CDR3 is TGTGCCAGTAGAAGCCAGGGACAGGACACCTATGGCTACACCTTC.

The CDR3 DNA follows: TGTGCCAGCAGGGGGGGACCCAACACAGATACGCAGTATTTT. The encoded protein is CASRGGPNTDTQYF. The J gene is TRBJ2-3, the V gene TRBV2, with a tentative D call TRBD2 (6 bases). The ends were cut back, 6 bases at V and 2 bases at J, with 12 bases in the middle. CDR1 SNHLY and CDR2 FYNNEI come from the germline V gene. This CDR3 has 14 amino acids.

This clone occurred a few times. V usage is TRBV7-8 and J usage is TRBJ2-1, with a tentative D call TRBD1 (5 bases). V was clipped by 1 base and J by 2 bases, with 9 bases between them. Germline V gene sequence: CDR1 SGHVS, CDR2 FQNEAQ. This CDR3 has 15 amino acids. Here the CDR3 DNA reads TGTGCCAGCAGCTTAGTTACAGGAGCCTACAATGAGCAGTTCTTC. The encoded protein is CASSLVTGAYNEQFF.

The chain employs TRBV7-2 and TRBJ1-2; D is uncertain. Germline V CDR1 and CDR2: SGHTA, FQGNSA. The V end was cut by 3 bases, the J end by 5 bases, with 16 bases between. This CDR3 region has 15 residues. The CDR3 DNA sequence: TGTGCCAGCAGCTTTAATTCCGGGCAAGGTTATGGCTACACCTTC. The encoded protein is CASSFNSGQGYGYTF.

The CDR3 reads CATSRARGPGRVDYTF. CDR3 sequence (DNA): TGTGCCACCAGCAGAGCCCGTGGGCCGGGGAGGGTTGACTACACCTTC. The chain links TRBV15 to TRBJ1-2; D remains ambiguous. Trimming stripped 1 base from V and 10 bases from J, with 22 bases between. This CDR3 contains 16 residues. Germline values: CDR1 LNHNV, CDR2 YYDKDF (reference sequence).

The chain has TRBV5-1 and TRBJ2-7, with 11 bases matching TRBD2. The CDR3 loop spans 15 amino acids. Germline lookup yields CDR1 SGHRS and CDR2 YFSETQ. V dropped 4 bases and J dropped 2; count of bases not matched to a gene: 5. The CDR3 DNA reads TGCGCCAGCAGCACGGGACTAGCGGAAGCCTACGAGCAGTACTTC. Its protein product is CASSTGLAEAYEQYF.